This TCR beta chain was sequenced during a study of blood T cell repertoires in COVID-19. Method: immunoSEQ multiplex PCR; TCRdb's copy keeps in-frame clones and lacks some. The repertoire holds about 93,000 clones, with about nine tenths as singletons. Per germline, CDR1 MGHRA and CDR2 YSYEKL. CDR3 length: 14 amino acids. Unmatched junction bases numbered 1, after V lost 4 bases and J lost 3 bases. The V and J genes are TRBV4-1 and TRBJ1-5; the match to TRBD1 covers 9 bases. Sample: peripheral blood. The TCR originated in a man aged 45-65 years with acute or convalescent COVID-19. The CDR3 bases are TGCGCCAGCAGCCTACAGGGGGCCAATCAGCCCCAGCATTTT. It encodes CASSLQGANQPQHF.